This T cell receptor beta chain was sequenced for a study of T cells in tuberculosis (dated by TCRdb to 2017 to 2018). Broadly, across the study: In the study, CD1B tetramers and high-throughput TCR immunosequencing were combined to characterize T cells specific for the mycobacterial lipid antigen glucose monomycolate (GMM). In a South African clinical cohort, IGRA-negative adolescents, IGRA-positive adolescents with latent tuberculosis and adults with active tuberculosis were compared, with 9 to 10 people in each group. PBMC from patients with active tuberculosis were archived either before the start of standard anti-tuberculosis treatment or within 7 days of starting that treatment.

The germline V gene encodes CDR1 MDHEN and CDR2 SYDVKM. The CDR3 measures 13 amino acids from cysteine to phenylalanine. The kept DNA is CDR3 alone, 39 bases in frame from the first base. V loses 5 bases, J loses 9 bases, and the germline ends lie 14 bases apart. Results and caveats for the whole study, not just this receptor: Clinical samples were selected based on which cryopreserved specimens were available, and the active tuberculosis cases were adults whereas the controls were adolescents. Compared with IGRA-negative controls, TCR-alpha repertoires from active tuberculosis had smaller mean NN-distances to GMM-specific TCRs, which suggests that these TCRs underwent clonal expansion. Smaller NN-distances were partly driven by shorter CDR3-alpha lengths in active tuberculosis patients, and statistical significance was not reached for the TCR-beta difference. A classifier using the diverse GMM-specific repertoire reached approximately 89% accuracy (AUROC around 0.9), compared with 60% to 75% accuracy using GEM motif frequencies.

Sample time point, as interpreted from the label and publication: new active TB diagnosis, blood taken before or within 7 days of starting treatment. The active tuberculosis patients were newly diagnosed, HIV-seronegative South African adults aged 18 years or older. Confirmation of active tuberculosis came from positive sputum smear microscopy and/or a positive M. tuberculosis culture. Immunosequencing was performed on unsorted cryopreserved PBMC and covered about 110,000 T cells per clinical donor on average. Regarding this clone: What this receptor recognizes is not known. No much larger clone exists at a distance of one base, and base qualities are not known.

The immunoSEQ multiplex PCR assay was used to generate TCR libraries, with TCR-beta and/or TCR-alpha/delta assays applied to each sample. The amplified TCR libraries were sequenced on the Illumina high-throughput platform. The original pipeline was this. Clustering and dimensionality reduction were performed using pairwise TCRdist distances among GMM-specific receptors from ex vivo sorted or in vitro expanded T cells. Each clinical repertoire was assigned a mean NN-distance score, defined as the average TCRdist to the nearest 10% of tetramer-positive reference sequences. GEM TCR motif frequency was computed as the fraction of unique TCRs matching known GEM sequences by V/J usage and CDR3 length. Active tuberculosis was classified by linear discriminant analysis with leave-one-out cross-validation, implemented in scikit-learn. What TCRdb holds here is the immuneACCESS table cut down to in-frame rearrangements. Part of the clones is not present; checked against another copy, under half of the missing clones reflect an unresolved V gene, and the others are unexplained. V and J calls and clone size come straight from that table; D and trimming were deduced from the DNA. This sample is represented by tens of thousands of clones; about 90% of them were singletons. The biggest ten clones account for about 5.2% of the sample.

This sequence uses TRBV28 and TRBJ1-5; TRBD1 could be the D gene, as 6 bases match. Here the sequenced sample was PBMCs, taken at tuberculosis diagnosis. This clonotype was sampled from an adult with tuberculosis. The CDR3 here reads CASSRDIHTPQHF. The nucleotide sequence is TGTGCCAGCAGTCGGGACATCCATACGCCCCAGCATTTT.